The present T cell receptor beta chain was sequenced within a study of T cell responses to AZD1222 COVID-19 vaccine. The study's findings and limits: Every sample of the repertoires postdated the peak T cell response. At baseline, seropositivity was found in only 6 or 7 AZD1222 recipients.

This clone was picked up one time. The antigen is unknown. Profiled with immunoSEQ multiplex PCR; TCRdb holds only in-frame clones, not every one. Counted here are 150,000 to 200,000 clones, approximately 92% occurring once; the ten biggest clones make up 1% to 1.5%. The V gene lost 5 bases and the J gene lost 3 bases, with 16 bases spanning the gap. Germline lookup yields CDR1 KGHSH and CDR2 LQKENI. The CDR3 runs to 15 residues. Material: peripheral blood, obtained on day 0 of AZD1222 vaccination. The TCR originated in an adult in good health. This rearrangement joins TRBV18 to TRBJ1-1; D remains unclear. The CDR3 DNA sequence: TGTGCCAGCTCAGACGTTAACCGAGGCTACACTGAAGCTTTCTTT. As protein: CASSDVNRGYTEAFF.